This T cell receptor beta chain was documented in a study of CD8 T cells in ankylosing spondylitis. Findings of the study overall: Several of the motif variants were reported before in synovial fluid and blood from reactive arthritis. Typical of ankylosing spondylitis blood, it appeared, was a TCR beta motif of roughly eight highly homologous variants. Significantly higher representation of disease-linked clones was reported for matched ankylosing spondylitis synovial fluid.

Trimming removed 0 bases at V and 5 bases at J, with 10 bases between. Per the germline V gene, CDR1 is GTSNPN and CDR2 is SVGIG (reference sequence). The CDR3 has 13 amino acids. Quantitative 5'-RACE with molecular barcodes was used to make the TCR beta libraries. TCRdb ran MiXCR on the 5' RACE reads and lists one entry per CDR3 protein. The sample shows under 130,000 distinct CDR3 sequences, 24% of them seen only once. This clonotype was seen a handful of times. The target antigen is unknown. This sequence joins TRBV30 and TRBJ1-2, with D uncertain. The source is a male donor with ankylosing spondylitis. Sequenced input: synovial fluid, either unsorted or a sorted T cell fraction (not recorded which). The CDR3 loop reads CAWSVGRSYGYTF. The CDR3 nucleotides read TGTGCCTGGAGTGTTGGCAGAAGTTATGGCTACACCTTC. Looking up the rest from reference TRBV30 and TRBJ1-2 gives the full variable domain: SQTIHQWPATLVQPVGSPLSLECTVEGTSNPNLYWYRQAAGRGLQLLFYSVGIGQISSEVPQNLSASRPQDRQFILSSKKLLLSDSGFYLCAWSVGRSYGYTFGSGTRLTVV.